This record looks at one T cell receptor (beta chain) sequence and its context. These data belong to a study of blood T cell repertoires in COVID-19. The data were produced by immunoSEQ multiplex PCR, yet TCRdb's version contains in-frame clones alone and is incomplete. The table lists over 250,000 clones, approximately 86% of them singletons. CDR3 size: 15 residues. J was trimmed by 6 bases and V by 0 bases; bases with no gene match: 3. Per the germline V gene, CDR1 is SGDLS and CDR2 is YYNGEE. The receptor's source is a middle-aged man who had recovered from COVID-19. The material sequenced was peripheral blood. J is TRBJ2-3 and V is TRBV9; 11 nucleotides line up with TRBD2. CDR3 DNA: TGTGCCAGCAGCGTAGTTAGCGGGGGGGCTGATACGCAGTATTTT. This codes for CASSVVSGGADTQYF.